The rows below give T cell receptor beta chains drawn from one sample of a study of post-analysis software for immune sequencing data. Via MiXCR, TCRdb re-called the PCR reads, giving one row per CDR3 protein. The table includes about 570,000 distinct CDR3 sequences, 30% to 40% detected once. The specimen was blood. The receptors derive from a girl aged 2 to 17 with multiple sclerosis. Each CDR3 is given with its conserved first and last residue. Fields, in order: clone size, D gene, J gene, V gene, CDR3 protein, CDR3 DNA. D genes are given only for firm matches. Clone size is not always given. Where it is, it says once, few, many or a class for expanded clones.

few | TRBD2 | TRBJ2-1 | TRBV5-1 | CASSLEHGGVYNEQFF | TGCGCCAGCAGCTTGGAACACGGGGGGGTTTACAATGAGCAGTTCTTC
. | TRBD1 | TRBJ2-2 | TRBV7-3 | CASSLYIGQGAGELFF | TGTGCCAGCAGCTTATATATAGGACAGGGGGCCGGGGAGCTGTTTTTT
few | . | TRBJ2-1 | TRBV6-5 | CASSYSPPSSYNEQFF | TGTGCCAGCAGTTACTCGCCTCCTAGCTCCTACAATGAGCAGTTCTTC
. | . | TRBJ1-5 | TRBV4-1 | CASSLVSQGSPQHF | TGCGCCAGCAGCCTCGTCTCGCAGGGGTCGCCCCAGCATTTT
few | TRBD1 | TRBJ2-3 | TRBV7-9 | CASSAGQGPDPQYF | TGTGCCAGCAGCGCTGGACAGGGACCGGACCCGCAGTATTTT
. | . | TRBJ2-7 | TRBV20-1 | CSARIQGDEQYF | TGCAGTGCTAGGATACAGGGAGACGAGCAGTACTTC
. | TRBD1 | TRBJ2-3 | TRBV20-1 | CSARDPRRTGSDTQYF | TGCAGTGCTAGAGATCCCCGTAGGACAGGCTCTGATACGCAGTATTTT
few | . | TRBJ2-3 | TRBV29-1 | CSVEEPNRGTDTQYF | TGCAGCGTTGAAGAGCCGAACAGGGGCACAGATACGCAGTATTTT
. | . | TRBJ2-6 | TRBV7-3 | CASSPSPSGANVLTF | TGTGCCAGCAGCCCAAGCCCCTCTGGGGCCAACGTCCTGACTTTC
. | . | TRBJ2-3 | TRBV20-1 | CSARETDTQYF | TGCAGTGCTAGAGAAACAGATACGCAGTATTTT
. | TRBD1 | TRBJ2-7 | TRBV7-9 | CASSRPGQGRSEQYF | TGTGCCAGCAGCAGACCGGGACAGGGGAGATCCGAGCAGTACTTC
. | . | TRBJ2-5 | TRBV5-1 | CASSLDLPGAETQYF | TGCGCCAGCAGCTTGGACCTCCCAGGGGCAGAGACCCAGTACTTC
. | . | TRBJ2-7 | TRBV29-1 | CSVEGGHPGPYEQYF | TGCAGCGTTGAGGGGGGTCATCCAGGCCCCTACGAGCAGTACTTC
. | . | TRBJ1-4 | TRBV7-2 | CASSRSGTPNEKLFF | TGTGCCAGCAGCCGTAGCGGGACACCTAATGAAAAACTGTTTTTT
. | TRBD1 | TRBJ2-7 | TRBV6-1 | CASGPWGTGPYEQYF | TGTGCCAGCGGCCCGTGGGGGACAGGGCCCTACGAGCAGTACTTC
. | . | TRBJ2-1 | TRBV7-3 | CASSARGSLIHNEQFF | TGTGCCAGCAGCGCGCGGGGTAGCCTTATTCACAATGAGCAGTTCTTC
. | TRBD1 | TRBJ2-7 | TRBV27 | CASSLRQGTHEQYF | TGTGCCAGCAGCCTAAGACAGGGGACCCACGAGCAGTACTTC
. | . | TRBJ2-1 | TRBV29-1 | CSVRINEQFF | TGCAGCGTCAGAATTAATGAGCAGTTCTTC
. | . | TRBJ2-7 | TRBV7-2 | CASSLNEAVQYF | TGTGCCAGCAGCTTGAATGAGGCAGTCCAGTACTTC
few | TRBD2 | TRBJ2-5 | TRBV6-5 | CASSYGTNPILSDTQYF | TGTGCCAGCAGTTACGGGACTAACCCCATACTCTCAGACACCCAGTACTTC
few | . | TRBJ2-3 | TRBV7-9 | CASSLATVATALSTDTQYF | TGTGCCAGCAGCTTAGCGACAGTCGCCACGGCCTTGAGCACAGATACGCAGTATTTT
few | TRBD2 | TRBJ2-3 | TRBV20-1 | CSASLSGESTDTQYF | TGCAGTGCTAGCTTGAGCGGGGAGAGCACAGATACGCAGTATTTT
few | . | TRBJ2-5 | TRBV11-2 | CASSFRSETQYF | TGTGCCAGCAGCTTTCGATCGGAGACCCAGTACTTC
few | . | TRBJ2-7 | TRBV27 | CASSPRSDIYEQYF | TGTGCCAGCAGTCCAAGGTCCGACATCTACGAGCAGTACTTC
few | . | TRBJ2-5 | TRBV12-3/TRBV12-4 | CASSPGTEGETQYF | TGTGCCAGCAGTCCGGGGACGGAGGGGGAGACCCAGTACTTC
. | . | TRBJ2-3 | TRBV5-4 | CASSPRGILSTDTQYF | TGTGCCAGCAGCCCGCGCGGCATTTTAAGCACAGATACGCAGTATTTT
few | TRBD1 | TRBJ2-1 | TRBV7-3 | CASSSTGPNEQFF | TGTGCCAGCAGCTCGACAGGGCCCAATGAGCAGTTCTTC
few | . | TRBJ1-1 | TRBV12-3/TRBV12-4 | CASSLAGPPNTEAFF | TGTGCCAGCAGTTTAGCAGGCCCCCCGAACACTGAAGCTTTCTTT
few | TRBD1 | TRBJ1-2 | TRBV7-9 | CASSTNRGANYGYTF | TGTGCCAGCAGCACCAACAGGGGGGCTAACTATGGCTACACCTTC
few | . | TRBJ1-2 | TRBV4-1 | CASSQAPPGNYGYTF | TGCGCCAGCAGCCAAGCGCCGCCAGGGAACTATGGCTACACCTTC
. | . | TRBJ2-7 | TRBV9 | CASSVEDHSYEQYF | TGTGCCAGCAGCGTAGAGGACCATTCCTACGAGCAGTACTTC